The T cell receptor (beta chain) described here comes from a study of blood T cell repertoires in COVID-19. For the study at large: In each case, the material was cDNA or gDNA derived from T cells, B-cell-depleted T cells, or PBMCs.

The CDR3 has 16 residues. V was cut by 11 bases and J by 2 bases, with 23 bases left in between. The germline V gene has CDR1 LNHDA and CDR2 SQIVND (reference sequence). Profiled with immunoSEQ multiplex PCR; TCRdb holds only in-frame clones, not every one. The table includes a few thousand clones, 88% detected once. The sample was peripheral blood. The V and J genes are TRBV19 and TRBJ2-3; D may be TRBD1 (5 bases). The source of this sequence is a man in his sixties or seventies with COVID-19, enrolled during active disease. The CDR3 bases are TGTGCCCCCCCGTCGGGCAGGGTCGAACACACAGATACGCAGTATTTT. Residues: CAPPSGRVEHTDTQYF.